This T cell receptor (beta chain) was retrieved from a study of cytomegalovirus exposure and HLA in healthy donors. Though nominally healthy at sampling, donors likely had unrecorded immune exposures. The CDR3 contains 13 residues. Trimming pared 8 bases from V and 1 base from J, leaving 11 bases between. Study conclusions and caveats: Altogether, 170 or so TCR beta chains were recorded as cytomegalovirus-associated. High specificity and sensitivity for cytomegalovirus status were reported for the classifier.

Remarks on this clone: What it recognizes is unknown.

The study ran its PCR with 60 Vbeta and 13 Jbeta primers. Repertoires were generated with immunoSEQ multiplex PCR, while TCRdb's copy carries only in-frame clones and drops some. The sample carries roughly 150,000 clones, 70% to 75% recorded once. Sequencing was done on a sample of PBMCs. This TCR came from a woman aged 25 to 45 in good health and CMV-seronegative. The chain has TRBV23-1 and TRBJ1-1; D is possibly TRBD1 (5 bases). TRBV23-1 qualifies as an ORF whose function is uncertain. The CDR3 protein is CASLDGQNTEAFF. As DNA, the CDR3 is TGCGCCAGCCTAGACGGACAGAACACTGAAGCTTTCTTT.